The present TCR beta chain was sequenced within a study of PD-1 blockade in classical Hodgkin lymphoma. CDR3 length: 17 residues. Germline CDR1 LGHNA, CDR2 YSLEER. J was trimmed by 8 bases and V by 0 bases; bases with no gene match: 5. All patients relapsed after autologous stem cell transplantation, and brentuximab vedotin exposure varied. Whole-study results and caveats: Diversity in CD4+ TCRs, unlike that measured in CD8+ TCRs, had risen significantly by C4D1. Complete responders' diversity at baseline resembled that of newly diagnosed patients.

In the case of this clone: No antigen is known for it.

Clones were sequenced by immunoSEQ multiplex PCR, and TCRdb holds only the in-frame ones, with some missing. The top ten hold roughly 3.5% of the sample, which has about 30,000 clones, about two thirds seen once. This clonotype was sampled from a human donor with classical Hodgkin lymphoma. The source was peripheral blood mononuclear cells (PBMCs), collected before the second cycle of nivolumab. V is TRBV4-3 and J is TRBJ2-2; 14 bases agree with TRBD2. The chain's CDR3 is CASSQDGLAGGQGELFF. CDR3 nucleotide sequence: TGCGCCAGCAGCCAAGACGGACTAGCGGGGGGCCAGGGGGAGCTGTTTTTT.